The source of this T cell receptor beta chain is a study of PD-1 blockade in classical Hodgkin lymphoma. In the study overall: Nivolumab was given intravenously to patients at 3 mg/kg every 2 weeks. The study, taken as a whole, reports: Whoever responded completely had baseline diversity much like that seen in newly diagnosed patients. Only CD4+ TCR diversity, not CD8+, had risen significantly by C4D1. As was reported, newly diagnosed patients showed lower baseline TCR diversity than healthy donors did.

TCRdb's copy holds only in-frame clones and misses some; the assay was immunoSEQ multiplex PCR. Altogether some 7,500 clones are present, under 90% being singletons, with the ten largest covering roughly an eighth. Each of the patients experienced relapse following autologous stem cell transplantation, and their brentuximab vedotin exposure differed. This CDR3 spans 14 amino acids. Germline CDR1 MDHEN, CDR2 SYDVKM. V lost 7 bases to trimming and J lost 5 bases, with 17 bases between them. In its sample, this clone was seen a few times. Its specificity is not known. This sequence originates from a human donor with classical Hodgkin lymphoma. V usage is TRBV28 and J usage is TRBJ1-1, with D possibly TRBD1 on 6 matching bases. The sequenced sample was peripheral blood mononuclear cells (PBMCs), obtained at baseline. This chain's CDR3 is CASTPLSGATEAFF. As DNA, the CDR3 is TGTGCCAGCACTCCCCTTTCGGGGGCAACTGAAGCTTTCTTT.